Reported below is one T cell receptor beta chain. The antigen is unknown. This record comes from a study of T cell repertoires in cytomegalovirus infection. TCRdb fed the reads into MiXCR, producing one record per CDR3 protein. The profile shows some 700,000 distinct CDR3 sequences, around a third of them singletons. V dropped 10 bases and J dropped 5 bases, with 18 bases sitting between them. Germline V lookup: CDR1 MNHEY, CDR2 SVGEGT. The CDR3 length is 14 residues. The source is a human donor in good health (CMV status not recorded). Some clones in this sample may be carry-over from other donors' samples. The material was cultured PBMCs, obtained from culture after CMV antigen stimulation. The V call is TRBV6-2 or TRBV6-3, the J call TRBJ1-5, with D perhaps TRBD1 (6 bases). CDR3 sequence: CATLPEGGYQPQHF. DNA of the CDR3: TGTGCCACACTCCCCGAGGGGGGGTATCAGCCCCAGCATTTT.